This TCR beta chain was captured in a study of Tregs in tolerant kidney transplant recipients. Sequenced by immunoSEQ multiplex PCR; TCRdb stores in-frame clones only, minus some. The sample records roughly 40,000 clones, around 95% being singletons. Only one count was recorded for this clone. Its cognate antigen is unknown. Sequencing used Tregs from blood cultured with allogeneic cells. The source is a human donor in good health.

As DNA, the CDR3 is TGCAGCGCTATAGACGGCCCCTATGGCTACACCTTC. Its protein is CSAIDGPYGYTF. V is TRBV29-1 and J is TRBJ1-2; unclear D gene. CDR1 and CDR2 from the germline V gene are SQVTM and ANQGSEA. The CDR3 is 12 residues long. The V and J ends lost 7 bases and 4 bases respectively, with 13 bases between them. Drawing the rest from reference TRBV29-1 and TRBJ1-2, the complete variable domain is SAVISQKPSRDICQRGTSLTIQCQVDSQVTMMFWYRQQPGQSLTLIATANQGSEATYESGFVIDKFPISRPNLTFSTLTVSNMSPEDSSIYLCSAIDGPYGYTFGSGTRLTVV.